This TCR beta chain was recorded in a study of glioma-infiltrating T cells after dendritic cell vaccination. On the study more broadly: Patients had newly diagnosed or recurrent glioblastoma and received dendritic cell vaccines. At biweekly intervals, patients got three intradermal dendritic cell vaccine injections. Study results and limitations: Higher pretreatment TIL content predicted longer progression-free time and survival.

This clone was picked up one time. As yet, its antigen is unknown. Amplification used 60 V beta primers and 13 J beta primers. Libraries were prepared by immunoSEQ multiplex PCR; TCRdb keeps only in-frame clonotypes and omits some of them. The table has 55,000 to 75,000 clones, under 90% seen once. V shed 0 bases and J 7 bases; nucleotides not matched to a gene: 11. The CDR3 is made up of 16 amino acids. CDR1 and CDR2 (germline): SGDLS, YYNGEE. The sample was blood, taken before dendritic cell vaccination. This chain uses TRBV9 with TRBJ1-1; 8 nucleotides agree with TRBD1. The sequence was obtained from a human donor with glioblastoma. The CDR3 is CASSVDPGGNVIEAFF. For the CDR3, the DNA is TGTGCCAGCAGCGTAGATCCAGGGGGCAACGTTATTGAAGCTTTCTTT. Drawing the rest from reference TRBV9 and TRBJ1-1, the complete variable domain is DSGVTQTPKHLITATGQRVTLRCSPRSGDLSVYWYQQSLDQGLQFLIQYYNGEERAKGNILERFSAQQFPDLHSELNLSSLELGDSALYFCASSVDPGGNVIEAFFGQGTRLTVV.